The 18 T cell receptor beta chains listed next were all sequenced from one sample in a study of cytomegalovirus exposure and HLA in healthy donors. PCR involved 60 Vbeta and 13 Jbeta primers. Using immunoSEQ multiplex PCR, the repertoire was profiled, and TCRdb retains in-frame clones only, with some absent. Found here are approximately 110,000 clones, approximately 84% of them singletons; the top ten hold roughly 5%. Input material: PBMCs. These receptors came from a male donor in good health and CMV-seronegative.

This clone came up once. The rearrangement joins TRBV7-9 to TRBJ1-5, with D unresolved. The CDR3 length is 17 residues. The germline V gene has CDR1 SEHNR and CDR2 FQNEAQ (reference sequence). Trimming removed 0 bases from V and 0 bases from J, with 12 bases in between. CDR3 coding DNA: TGTGCCAGCAGCTTAGCGCCTCCGGGTTATAGCAATCAGCCCCAGCATTTT. Translating gives CASSLAPPGYSNQPQHF.

The chain employs TRBV7-9 and TRBJ1-3; no firm D call. The V end was cut by 1 base, the J end by 7 bases, with 5 bases between. The CDR3 loop spans 12 amino acids. Germline lookup yields CDR1 SEHNR and CDR2 FQNEAQ (reference sequence). Written as DNA, the CDR3 is TGTGCCAGCAGCTTAGAGCGGAACACCATATATTTT. Its protein is CASSLERNTIYF.

The chain uses TRBV27 and TRBJ2-3, with 7 nucleotides matching TRBD2. CDR3 length: 14 residues. CDR1 MNHEY and CDR2 SMNVEV come from the germline V gene (reference sequence). With V trimmed by 11 bases and J by 3 bases, 11 bases remained unmatched. In DNA form, the CDR3 reads TGTGCCTTCGGGGGGAGGCATGGAACAGATACGCAGTATTTT. This sequence encodes CAFGGRHGTDTQYF.

This clone was observed a single time. The chain recombines TRBV7-3 with TRBJ2-2; tentatively, D is TRBD1 (5 bases). Trimming cost V 0 bases and J 2 bases, with 10 bases left between them. The CDR3 has 16 residues. Germline V gene sequence: CDR1 SGHTA, CDR2 FQGTGA. The chain's CDR3 is CASSLTARDNTGELFF. In nucleotides, the CDR3 is TGTGCCAGCAGCTTAACGGCCAGGGATAACACCGGGGAGCTGTTTTTT. The full variable domain, its missing parts supplied by reference TRBV7-3 and TRBJ2-2, is GAGVSQTPSNKVTEKGKYVELRCDPISGHTALYWYRQSLGQGPEFLIYFQGTGAADDSGLPNDRFFAVRPEGSVSTLKIQRTERGDSAVYLCASSLTARDNTGELFFGEGSRLTVL.

This clone was seen a single time. The chain combines TRBV7-8 with TRBJ1-5; 12 positions match TRBD1. From germline, CDR1 is SGHVS and CDR2 FQNEAQ. Losses at the gene ends were 2 bases for V and 8 bases for J; bases not matched to a gene: 10. CDR3 length: 17 residues. The CDR3 loop reads CASSLRGGQGAREPQHF. The CDR3 DNA is TGTGCCAGCAGCTTAAGGGGGGGACAGGGGGCAAGGGAGCCCCAGCATTTT.

Note on this clone: The same CDR3 is also encoded by other DNA sequences in this sample. This rearrangement joins TRBV19 to TRBJ1-5; perhaps TRBD1 as D (6 bases). The germline V gene has CDR1 LNHDA and CDR2 SQIVND (reference sequence). The length of the CDR3 is 14 residues. Trimming took 9 bases from V and 6 from J, leaving 18 bases between them. The DNA of the CDR3 is TGTGCCAGCAGTCGGAGCGGGGGCGGTCAGCCCCAGCATTTT. This encodes CASSRSGGGQPQHF.

The V call is TRBV2, the J call TRBJ2-3; TRBD2 agrees at 13 bases. CDR3 length: 16 residues. With 9 bases clipped from V and 0 bases from J, the junction kept 6 bases outside the gene matches. Germline V gives CDR1 SNHLY, CDR2 FYNNEI. CDR3 amino acids: CARSGTSGASTDTQYF. CDR3 nucleotide sequence: TGTGCCAGGTCAGGGACTAGCGGGGCGAGCACAGATACGCAGTATTTT.

The V and J genes are TRBV29-1 and TRBJ1-2; 9 bases line up with TRBD1. Unmatched junction bases numbered 9, after V lost 6 bases and J lost 7 bases. The CDR3 is 13 residues long. CDR1 and CDR2 (germline): SQVTM, ANQGSEA. The DNA of the CDR3 is TGCAGCGTGGGACAGGGAAAGACTGGTGGCTACACCTTC. This encodes CSVGQGKTGGYTF.

J is TRBJ1-5 and V is TRBV4-3, with TRBD1 as a possible D gene (6 bases). V lost 0 bases and J 2 bases, leaving 8 bases between the germline ends. The germline V gene has CDR1 LGHNA and CDR2 YSLEER. There are 15 residues in the CDR3. CDR3 loop: CASSQDAGGNQPQHF. CDR3 DNA sequence: TGCGCCAGCAGCCAAGACGCAGGGGGCAATCAGCCCCAGCATTTT.

This chain links TRBV6-6 with TRBJ2-4; D unclear. Trimming stripped 5 bases from V and 8 bases from J, with 7 bases between. CDR1 is MNHNY, CDR2 SVGAGI, per germline (reference sequence). The CDR3 is 11 amino acids. CDR3 in amino acids: CASSPRDIQYF. The CDR3, as DNA: TGTGCCAGCAGTCCCCGTGACATTCAGTACTTC.

The chain employs TRBV4-2 and TRBJ2-2, with TRBD2 matching over 7 bases. The V gene's germline CDR1 is LGHNA and CDR2 YNFKEQ. The CDR3 sequence is 15 residues long. The junction had 3 bases not matched to a gene; V was cut back by 0 bases and J by 5 bases. CDR3 nucleotides: TGTGCCAGCAGCCAAGAGGGGGGGAGTACCGGGGAGCTGTTTTTT. Its translation: CASSQEGGSTGELFF.

The chain combines TRBV6-1 with TRBJ2-5; 11 nucleotides match TRBD1. The J call is in doubt because the DNA end fits TRBJ2-7 better. Germline V gene data show CDR1 as MNHNS and CDR2 as SASEGT. CDR3 length: 15 residues. The CDR3: CASRRDRGASYEQYF. CDR3 nucleotides: TGTGCCAGCAGGAGGGACAGGGGGGCGTCCTACGAGCAGTACTTC.

Notes on this clone: A junction end diverges from the germline sequence, so it may reflect a read error. The rearrangement uses TRBV7-9 and TRBJ2-7, with D possibly being TRBD1 (6 bases). The CDR3 totals 12 residues. The germline V gene encodes CDR1 SEHNR and CDR2 FQNEAQ (reference sequence). Here the CDR3 DNA reads TGTTCCAGCAGGAAGGGGGCCTACGAGCAGTACTTC. This encodes CSSRKGAYEQYF.

This clone has at least ten counts. The V gene is TRBV2, the J gene TRBJ2-1, with 10 positions matching TRBD2. This CDR3 spans 16 amino acids. The germline gives CDR1 SNHLY, CDR2 FYNNEI. V lost 3 bases to trimming and J lost 4 bases; unmatched junction nucleotides: 6. This CDR3 is CASSDLGTSEYNEQFF. The CDR3 DNA reads as TGTGCCAGCAGTGATCTAGGGACTAGCGAGTACAATGAGCAGTTCTTC.

This chain joins TRBV27 and TRBJ1-5, with D maybe TRBD1 (6 bases). Germline V gives CDR1 MNHEY, CDR2 SMNVEV (reference sequence). This CDR3 comprises 15 residues. Trimming took 2 bases from V and 1 from J, leaving 9 bases between them. DNA of the CDR3: TGTGCCAGCAGTTTAGGCAGGGGAAGCAATCAGCCCCAGCATTTT. Encoded protein: CASSLGRGSNQPQHF.

This clone was detected only a few times. The rearrangement joins TRBV6-6 to TRBJ2-3; D call uncertain. The CDR3 contains 14 residues. The ends were cut back, 3 bases at V and 4 bases at J, with 11 bases in the middle. Germline CDR1 and CDR2: MNHNY and SVGAGI (reference sequence). The CDR3 loop is CASSYTEIADTQYF. As DNA, the CDR3 is TGTGCCAGCAGTTATACCGAAATAGCAGATACGCAGTATTTT.

The V call is TRBV6-5, the J call TRBJ1-4, with 12 bases matching TRBD1. The J segment lost 8 bases and the V segment lost 7 bases, leaving 5 bases of the junction unmatched. The CDR3 consists of 14 residues. The germline V gene has CDR1 MNHEY and CDR2 SVGAGI. CDR3 residues: CASKGGTGGEKLFF. The CDR3 DNA reads as TGTGCCAGCAAAGGAGGGACAGGGGGCGAAAAACTGTTTTTT.

V is TRBV2 and J is TRBJ2-3; D perhaps matches TRBD2 (6 bases). This CDR3 is built from 14 residues. CDR1 is SNHLY, CDR2 FYNNEI, per germline. Trimming removed 2 bases at V and 5 bases at J, with 11 bases between. In DNA, the CDR3 is TGTGCCAGCAGTGAATTGCGGGGTGGAGATACGCAGTATTTT. This gives the protein CASSELRGGDTQYF. The full variable domain, in which reference TRBV2 and TRBJ2-3 provide the parts outside the CDR3, is EPEVTQTPSHQVTQMGQEVILRCVPISNHLYFYWYRQILGQKVEFLVSFYNNEISEKSEIFDDQFSVERPDGSNFTLKIRSTKLEDSAMYFCASSELRGGDTQYFGPGTRLTVL.